This T cell receptor beta chain appears in the sequencing data of a study of shared clonotypes between healthy human individuals. Study processing details: ImmunoSEQ sequences covered only the junction and lacked quality scores; filtering therefore differed. Clones were sequenced by immunoSEQ multiplex PCR, and TCRdb holds only the in-frame ones, with some missing. That table furnishes V, J and clone size, whereas the DNA furnished D and trimming. The sample carries 1.4 million to 1.5 million clones, around 97% recorded once. Donors comprised healthy HIV-negative adults lacking recent acute infections or vaccinations. Division of CD4+ cells produced a CD45RA+ naive subset and a CD45RA-negative memory subset. Study-level results: Generally, naive subsets (rather than memory subsets) showed larger estimated richness.

With regard to this clone: The antigen is not known.

The material sequenced was naive CD4+ T cells sorted from blood. Described subset: CD45RA+ positively selected. The sequence was obtained from a young man in good health.

CDR3 DNA: TGTGCCAGTAGTCTCCAAGGAGATCAGCCCCAGCATTTT. Its protein is CASSLQGDQPQHF. V gene TRBV19 combines with J gene TRBJ1-5, with no clear D. Germline-derived CDR1 and CDR2 are LNHDA and SQIVND (reference sequence). V was pared by 5 bases and J by 5 bases, with 10 bases between. There are 13 residues in the CDR3.